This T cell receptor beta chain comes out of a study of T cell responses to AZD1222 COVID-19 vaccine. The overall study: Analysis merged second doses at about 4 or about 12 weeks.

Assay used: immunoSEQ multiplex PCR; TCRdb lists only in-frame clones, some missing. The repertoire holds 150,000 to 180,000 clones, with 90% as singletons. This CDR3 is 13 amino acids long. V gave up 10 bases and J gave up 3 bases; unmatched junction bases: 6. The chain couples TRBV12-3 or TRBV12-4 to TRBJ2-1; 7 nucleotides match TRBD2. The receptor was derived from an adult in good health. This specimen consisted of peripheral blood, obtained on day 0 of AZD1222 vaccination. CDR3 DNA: TGTGCCACCAAGGGACTATACTACAATGAGCAGTTCTTC. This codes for CATKGLYYNEQFF.